Listed here are 3 T cell receptor beta chains from one sample, sequenced in a study of post-analysis software for immune sequencing data. The TCR beta cDNA libraries carried unique molecular identifiers. MiXCR, applied by TCRdb to the PCR reads, yields one record per CDR3 protein. In the table there are roughly 150,000 distinct CDR3 sequences, under 40% of which are singletons. Here the sequenced sample was blood, taken after autologous hematopoietic stem cell transplantation. The source of these receptors is a girl aged 10-17 years with multiple sclerosis.

The chain carries TRBV12-3 or TRBV12-4 and TRBJ2-3; D call uncertain. The CDR3 totals 12 residues. The ends were cut back, 4 bases at V and 1 base at J, with 3 bases in the middle. The CDR3 DNA follows: TGTGCCAGCAGTTCCCGCACAGATACGCAGTATTTT. As protein: CASSSRTDTQYF.

This clonotype has just a few counts. This CDR3 reads CASSSTRQGRRQETQYF. The CDR3 nucleotides read TGTGCCAGCAGCTCTACCCGACAGGGTAGGAGGCAAGAGACCCAGTACTTC. The V and J genes are TRBV7-9 and TRBJ2-5; 7 bases fit TRBD1. Germline CDR1 is SEHNR and CDR2 is FQNEAQ (reference sequence). Unmatched junction bases numbered 13, after V lost 4 bases and J lost 2 bases. The CDR3 has 17 residues.

This clonotype was seen a handful of times. The genes are TRBV7-3 and TRBJ2-1; TRBD2 matches at 8 bases. Losses at the gene ends were 5 bases for V and 6 bases for J; bases not matched to a gene: 9. The CDR3 has 15 amino acids. From germline, CDR1 is SGHTA and CDR2 FQGTGA. The CDR3 nucleotides read TGTGCCAGCAGCCTCCAAGCGGGAGCTGGCAATGAGCAGTTCTTC. It specifies CASSLQAGAGNEQFF.